One sample yielded the 26 T cell receptor beta chains listed below, sequenced in a study of early T cells in non-severe SARS-CoV-2 infection. TCRdb processed the 5' RACE reads anew with MiXCR; each CDR3 protein has one entry. The table has around 66,000 distinct CDR3 sequences, under 15% seen once. Sequencing used whole blood. These receptors all stem from an adult who was a healthcare worker with PCR-confirmed SARS-CoV-2 infection or an uninfected control (not recorded which).

Ten or more counts support this clonotype. The rearrangement links TRBV11-1 to TRBJ2-1; the D gene is possibly TRBD1 (6 bases). This CDR3 region has 17 residues. Looked up from germline, CDR1 is SGHAT and CDR2 is FQDESV (reference sequence). V gave up 2 bases and J gave up 8 bases, with 22 bases separating them. The CDR3 protein is CASSLKRGGVGFDEQFF. DNA of the CDR3: TGTGCCAGCAGCTTAAAGAGAGGGGGTGTTGGATTCGATGAGCAGTTCTTC.

Remarks on this clonotype: A much larger clonotype is one base distant, so this may be a read error. V gene TRBV20-1 combines with J gene TRBJ1-1; D uncertain. The CDR3 sequence is 11 residues long. Germline V CDR1 and CDR2: DFQATT, SNEGSKA (reference sequence). Deletions cut 2 bases from V and 5 bases from J, with 6 bases between. CDR3 sequence: CSARTGTEAFF. As DNA, the CDR3 is TGCAGTGCTAGAACCGGGACTGAAGCTTTCTTT.

This chain joins TRBV14 and TRBJ1-3; tentatively, D is TRBD1 (6 bases). Between the trimmed V and J ends, which lost 4 bases and 3 bases, there was a span of 13 bases. Germline assignment: CDR1 SGHDN and CDR2 FVKESK. This CDR3 has 15 amino acids. CDR3 sequence (DNA): TGTGCCAGCAGCCGCGGACAGATCATTGGAAACACCATATATTTT. This encodes CASSRGQIIGNTIYF. The entire variable domain, with the rest obtained from reference TRBV14 and TRBJ1-3, is as follows: EAGVTQFPSHSVIEKGQTVTLRCDPISGHDNLYWYRRVMGKEIKFLLHFVKESKQDESGMPNNRFLAERTGGTYSTLKVQPAELEDSGVYFCASSRGQIIGNTIYFGEGSWLTVV.

This clonotype was counted only a few times. The chain couples TRBV6-5 to TRBJ2-7; 8 nucleotides align to TRBD1. Germline V gene data show CDR1 as MNHEY and CDR2 as SVGAGI. This CDR3 region has 13 residues. V shed 2 bases, J shed 5 bases, and the junction held 2 bases outside the gene matches. This CDR3 is CASSYGQGHEQYF. In nucleotides, the CDR3 is TGTGCCAGCAGTTACGGACAGGGCCACGAGCAGTACTTC.

This clonotype came up many times. This chain links TRBV6-2 or TRBV6-3 with TRBJ2-1; D is tentatively TRBD1 or TRBD2 (5 bases each). V was trimmed by 8 bases and J by 4 bases, leaving 15 bases between them. This CDR3 contains 14 residues. Germline CDR1 MNHEY, CDR2 SVGEGT. The CDR3 region is CASLGPTPYNEQFF. Written as DNA, the CDR3 is TGTGCCAGCCTGGGACCTACTCCGTACAATGAGCAGTTCTTC.

The chain uses TRBV12-3 or TRBV12-4 and TRBJ1-5; D perhaps matches TRBD1 (5 bases). The germline V and J ends were trimmed by 5 bases and 2 bases, with 13 bases remaining between them. The CDR3 has 15 amino acids. The CDR3 DNA sequence: TGTGCCAGCAGTCCCCGCGGAGGGGGCAATCAGCCCCAGCATTTT. Protein product: CASSPRGGGNQPQHF.

The chain recombines TRBV12-3 or TRBV12-4 with TRBJ1-2; the D gene is possibly TRBD1 (6 bases). There are 14 residues in the CDR3. With 7 bases removed from V and 4 bases from J, the gap between germline ends came to 16 bases. For the CDR3, the DNA is TGTGCCAGCACCCTTCGAGGGGGGAGCTATGGCTACACCTTC. This translates into CASTLRGGSYGYTF.

Only a few counts were recorded for this clonotype. The chain employs TRBV7-2 and TRBJ1-5; D is undetermined. This CDR3 comprises 13 residues. V lost 4 bases and J 2 bases, leaving 6 bases between the germline ends. Per germline, CDR1 SGHTA and CDR2 FQGNSA. The CDR3 loop is CASSSNGNQPQHF. The CDR3 nucleotides are TGTGCCAGCAGCTCGAATGGCAATCAGCCCCAGCATTTT.

This clonotype was observed at least ten times. The chain is built from TRBV20-1 and TRBJ1-2; D might be TRBD1 (6 bases). V was trimmed by 3 bases and J by 4 bases, leaving 12 bases between them. This CDR3 has 13 residues. In germline, CDR1 is DFQATT, CDR2 SNEGSKA (reference sequence). Written as DNA, the CDR3 is TGCAGTGCTAGTGAGCAGGGGCTCTATGGCTACACCTTC. Translating it yields CSASEQGLYGYTF.

The chain joins TRBV20-1 to TRBJ1-5, with 8 nucleotides matching TRBD1. Germline V CDR1 and CDR2: DFQATT, SNEGSKA (reference sequence). With 1 base clipped from V and 6 bases from J, the junction kept 5 bases outside the gene matches. CDR3 length: 14 residues. This chain's CDR3 is CSARGTGRSQPQHF. CDR3 coding DNA: TGCAGTGCTAGAGGGACAGGGAGAAGTCAGCCCCAGCATTTT.

In its sample, this clonotype was seen a few times. The rearrangement uses TRBV20-1 and TRBJ2-1; TRBD1 or TRBD2 may be the D gene (5 bases each). This CDR3 is 15 amino acids long. Germline V gene lookup returns CDR1 DFQATT and CDR2 SNEGSKA (reference sequence). Trimming pared 2 bases from V and 9 bases from J, leaving 20 bases between. The CDR3 loop is CSARIRGAGSPEQFF. The CDR3 DNA follows: TGCAGTGCTAGAATCCGGGGCGCTGGATCCCCTGAGCAGTTCTTC.

This clonotype was picked up many times. The rearrangement joins TRBV6-5 to TRBJ1-2; D might be TRBD1 (6 bases). The germline gives CDR1 MNHEY, CDR2 SVGAGI. The ends were cut back, 5 bases at V and 3 bases at J, with 16 bases in the middle. The CDR3 contains 15 residues. The CDR3 reads CASSESQGSYYGYTF. CDR3 nucleotide sequence: TGTGCCAGCAGTGAGAGTCAGGGGTCCTACTATGGCTACACCTTC.

The rearrangement links TRBV27 to TRBJ2-2; a weak D match, TRBD2 (5 bases). The germline V and J ends were trimmed by 3 bases and 0 bases, with 20 bases remaining between them. The germline gives CDR1 MNHEY, CDR2 SMNVEV (reference sequence). This CDR3 contains 19 residues. CDR3 amino acids: CASSFPVPNGLPNTGELFF. Here the CDR3 DNA reads TGTGCCAGCAGTTTCCCGGTCCCGAACGGACTTCCGAACACCGGGGAGCTGTTTTTT.

This clonotype was observed a few times. This rearrangement joins TRBV7-9 to TRBJ2-3; 7 bases are shared with TRBD2. J was trimmed by 3 bases and V by 3 bases; bases with no gene match: 9. CDR1 and CDR2 (germline): SEHNR, FQNEAQ (reference sequence). CDR3 length: 16 residues. This chain's CDR3 is CASSLSLAEITDTQYF. In nucleotides, the CDR3 is TGTGCCAGCAGCTTGAGTCTAGCGGAGATAACAGATACGCAGTATTTT.

This chain joins TRBV29-1 and TRBJ2-1; D not certain. V shed 6 bases and J shed 7 bases, with 4 bases lying between them. This CDR3 is 9 amino acids long. From germline, CDR1 is SQVTM and CDR2 ANQGSEA. The CDR3 DNA sequence: TGCAGCGTGTCGAATGAGCAGTTCTTC. This gives the protein CSVSNEQFF.

The rearrangement uses TRBV6-5 and TRBJ2-3, with 10 bases that match TRBD2. The J segment lost 3 bases and the V segment lost 6 bases, leaving 6 bases of the junction unmatched. CDR1 MNHEY and CDR2 SVGAGI come from the germline V gene. There are 15 residues in the CDR3. CDR3 nucleotide sequence: TGTGCCAGCAGATCCCCTAGCGGGAGAACAGATACGCAGTATTTT. Protein sequence: CASRSPSGRTDTQYF.

This clonotype was picked up a small number of times. The rearrangement links TRBV20-1 to TRBJ2-7; 13 nucleotides agree with TRBD2. Germline V gene data show CDR1 as DFQATT and CDR2 as SNEGSKA (reference sequence). The CDR3 spans 16 residues. V shed 6 bases, J shed 1 base, and the junction held 9 bases outside the gene matches. The CDR3 sequence: CSATGTSGVKSYEQYF. For the CDR3, the DNA is TGCAGTGCAACCGGGACTAGCGGGGTCAAATCCTACGAGCAGTACTTC.

V gene TRBV3-1 combines with J gene TRBJ2-3, with a tentative D call TRBD2 (6 bases). The length of the CDR3 is 15 residues. The V end was cut by 4 bases, the J end by 0 bases, with 11 bases between. Germline V gene sequence: CDR1 LGHDT, CDR2 YNNKEL (reference sequence). CDR3 loop: CASSRGEPSTDTQYF. CDR3 coding DNA: TGTGCCAGCAGCCGGGGGGAACCCAGCACAGATACGCAGTATTTT.

This clonotype was counted at least ten times. The chain is built from TRBV3-1 and TRBJ2-7; D is unresolved. Trimming stripped 1 base from V and 0 bases from J, with 7 bases between. The CDR3 runs 14 residues. The germline gives CDR1 LGHDT, CDR2 YNNKEL (reference sequence). CDR3 residues: CASSQAQLSYEQYF. The CDR3 bases are TGTGCCAGCAGCCAAGCTCAGCTCTCCTACGAGCAGTACTTC.

Many counts were recorded for this clonotype. The chain employs TRBV6-2 or TRBV6-3 and TRBJ1-1; tentatively, D is TRBD1 (5 bases). This CDR3 comprises 18 residues. Trimming shortened V by 4 bases and J by 1 base, and 22 bases separated the two germline ends. Per the germline V gene, CDR1 is MNHEY and CDR2 is SVGEGT. The CDR3 coding sequence is TGTGCCAGCAGTTCCCCGGGTACCCTTGGGGGGTGGAACACTGAAGCTTTCTTT. This encodes CASSSPGTLGGWNTEAFF.

The sample holds a few counts of this clonotype. J is TRBJ2-3 and V is TRBV6-5; the D gene is possibly TRBD1 (6 bases). Germline-derived CDR1 and CDR2 are MNHEY and SVGAGI. This CDR3 spans 11 amino acids. Trimming left V 7 bases short and J 5 bases short, with 7 bases between. CDR3: CASTRGDTQYF. In DNA form, the CDR3 reads TGTGCCAGCACCAGGGGAGATACGCAGTATTTT.

The rearrangement links TRBV6-4 to TRBJ2-2; D is uncertain. CDR1 is MRHNA and CDR2 is SNTAGT in the germline V gene. V lost 2 bases and J lost 8, with 9 bases in between. The CDR3 is 13 residues long. CDR3 DNA sequence: TGTGCCAGCAGTGACGGGTCTAGAGGGGAGCTGTTTTTT. It is translated as CASSDGSRGELFF.

The chain joins TRBV29-1 to TRBJ2-5; tentative D call: TRBD1 (6 bases). The germline gives CDR1 SQVTM, CDR2 ANQGSEA. The CDR3 is 13 residues long. Trimming took 5 bases from V and 5 from J, leaving 15 bases between them. Written as DNA, the CDR3 is TGCAGCGTTTCAGGGGCGGGCTCGGAGACCCAGTACTTC. This codes for CSVSGAGSETQYF.

This clonotype showed up just a few times. The rearrangement uses TRBV9 and TRBJ2-7, with D tentatively TRBD1 or TRBD2 (5 bases each). The CDR3 length is 14 residues. V lost 0 bases and J lost 4, with 11 bases in between. Germline values: CDR1 SGDLS, CDR2 YYNGEE. CDR3 loop: CASSVEGTPYEQYF. The CDR3 bases are TGTGCCAGCAGCGTAGAAGGGACCCCTTACGAGCAGTACTTC.

This clonotype was counted only a few times. The rearrangement joins TRBV10-3 to TRBJ2-2; D is possibly TRBD1 (5 bases). Trimming pared 6 bases from V and 3 bases from J, leaving 8 bases between. Germline V CDR1 and CDR2: ENHRY, SYGVKD. The CDR3 contains 13 residues. The CDR3 protein is CAIRAGYTGELFF. CDR3 bases: TGTGCCATCAGAGCAGGGTACACCGGGGAGCTGTTTTTT.

V and J are TRBV4-1 and TRBJ2-3; 11 nucleotides align to TRBD2. V was clipped by 3 bases and J by 3 bases; unmatched bases: 8. The CDR3 spans 17 residues. Germline V gene data show CDR1 as MGHRA and CDR2 as YSYEKL. CDR3 sequence (DNA): TGCGCCAGCAGCCAGACTGGGGCTAGCGGGAGGACAGATACGCAGTATTTT. Translated, it gives CASSQTGASGRTDTQYF.